This TCR beta chain was documented in a study of shared T cell receptors in the human thymus. Germline V gives CDR1 MNHEY, CDR2 SMNVEV (reference sequence). V lost 6 bases and J lost 5; bases outside the gene matches: 10. The CDR3 runs to 16 residues. Assay: immunoSEQ multiplex PCR; the TCRdb copy retains only in-frame clones and omits some. The profile covers 600,000 or so clones, with 70% to 90% appearing a single time and more than 0.009% taken by the ten largest. The sample holds one count of this clone. The sample was also reused in another study, on human thymus T cells.

This clonotype was sampled from a boy younger than two with a congenital heart defect. The sequencing sample was made of thymocytes. The chain combines TRBV27 with TRBJ2-5, with 12 bases matching TRBD2. This CDR3 reads CASSPSGLAGWETQYF. The CDR3 bases are TGTGCCAGCAGCCCAAGTGGACTAGCGGGGTGGGAGACCCAGTACTTC.